A selection of T cell receptor beta chains follows, all from one sample in a study of T-cell memory formation after mild COVID-19. TCRdb used MiXCR to reprocess the 5' RACE reads, holding one entry per CDR3 protein. The sample shows about 560,000 distinct CDR3 sequences, roughly a sixth of them seen only once. Sequences were obtained from PBMCs or a T cell subset sorted from them (not recorded which). Source of these receptors: an adult woman who had mild COVID-19 (a few samples of this study predate the infection). Cell type and time point are not known. Both conserved end residues are part of each CDR3. D genes are given only for firm matches. Clone size is shown for a subset of rows, as once, few, many or a class of expanded clone.

j_gene: TRBJ1-6
v_gene: TRBV3-1
abundance: NA
d_gene: NA
CDR3nt: TGTGCCAGCAGCCAAGGCCGGGCCTCTGCCCCCCTCCACTTT
CDR3aa: CASSQGRASAPLHF

j_gene: TRBJ1-5
v_gene: TRBV20-1
abundance: few
d_gene: TRBD1
CDR3nt: TGCAGTGCTAGAGCCTCAGGGGGGATCAATCAGCCCCAGCATTTT
CDR3aa: CSARASGGINQPQHF

j_gene: TRBJ1-2
v_gene: TRBV6-6
abundance: NA
d_gene: NA
CDR3nt: TGTGCCAGCAGTTCTGAGTACTATGGCTACACCTTC
CDR3aa: CASSSEYYGYTF

j_gene: TRBJ2-1
v_gene: TRBV2
abundance: NA
d_gene: NA
CDR3nt: TGTGCCAGCACTCTCTCGTCGGGTGAGCAGTTCTTC
CDR3aa: CASTLSSGEQFF

j_gene: TRBJ2-4
v_gene: TRBV7-9
abundance: few
d_gene: NA
CDR3nt: TGTGCCAGCAGCTTAGCAGGGACGGGGACGAAAAACATTCAGTACTTC
CDR3aa: CASSLAGTGTKNIQYF

j_gene: TRBJ2-7
v_gene: TRBV15
abundance: NA
d_gene: NA
CDR3nt: TGTGCCACCAGCAGATCAAACAGGGATTTTTCCTACGAGCAGTACTTC
CDR3aa: CATSRSNRDFSYEQYF

j_gene: TRBJ2-2
v_gene: TRBV7-3
abundance: few
d_gene: TRBD1
CDR3nt: TGTGCCAGCAGCTTGCACGGGACAGGGATAAATGCGGGCGGGGAGCTGTTTTTT
CDR3aa: CASSLHGTGINAGGELFF

j_gene: TRBJ1-2
v_gene: TRBV29-1
abundance: many
d_gene: NA
CDR3nt: TGCAGCGTGTACCTCCAGGGAAGTAACTATGGCTACACCTTC
CDR3aa: CSVYLQGSNYGYTF

j_gene: TRBJ1-2
v_gene: TRBV6-5
abundance: few
d_gene: NA
CDR3nt: TGTGCCAGCAGCCAAACCCGGACCCATGGCTACACCTTC
CDR3aa: CASSQTRTHGYTF

j_gene: TRBJ2-7
v_gene: TRBV7-9
abundance: few
d_gene: NA
CDR3nt: TGTGCCAGCAGCTTATTCGCCAGGGGTTTGGACGAGCAGTACTTC
CDR3aa: CASSLFARGLDEQYF

j_gene: TRBJ2-7
v_gene: TRBV20-1
abundance: few
d_gene: TRBD2
CDR3nt: TGCAGTGCCCGGGGGGGCCAATACGAGCAGTACTTC
CDR3aa: CSARGGQYEQYF

j_gene: TRBJ1-1
v_gene: TRBV11-2
abundance: NA
d_gene: NA
CDR3nt: TGTGCCAGCAGCACCGCCCGAGGCACTGAAGCTTTCTTT
CDR3aa: CASSTARGTEAFF

j_gene: TRBJ2-5
v_gene: TRBV7-9
abundance: NA
d_gene: TRBD1
CDR3nt: TGTGCCAGCAGCTGGGACAGGGGTGGCACCCAGTACTTC
CDR3aa: CASSWDRGGTQYF

j_gene: TRBJ2-5
v_gene: TRBV5-1
abundance: NA
d_gene: NA
CDR3nt: TGCGCCAGCAGCTTGGCGAGACAGACCCAAGAGACCCAGTACTTC
CDR3aa: CASSLARQTQETQYF

j_gene: TRBJ2-2
v_gene: TRBV12-3/TRBV12-4
abundance: NA
d_gene: NA
CDR3nt: TGTGCCAGCAAGGGGGGGTCCACCTCGAACACCGGGGAGCTGTTTTTT
CDR3aa: CASKGGSTSNTGELFF

j_gene: TRBJ2-7
v_gene: TRBV3-1
abundance: NA
d_gene: NA
CDR3nt: TGTGCCAGCAGCCAAGAGCTGCCTTGGAGACAGAGCTACGAGCAGTACTTC
CDR3aa: CASSQELPWRQSYEQYF

j_gene: TRBJ2-4
v_gene: TRBV20-1
abundance: NA
d_gene: NA
CDR3nt: TGCAGTGCTAACGGGAAAGATTCCAAAAACATTCAGTACTTC
CDR3aa: CSANGKDSKNIQYF

j_gene: TRBJ1-6
v_gene: TRBV30
abundance: few
d_gene: TRBD1
CDR3nt: TGTGCCTGGAGTGTACGGACAGGTGGTAACAATTCACCCCTCCACTTT
CDR3aa: CAWSVRTGGNNSPLHF

j_gene: TRBJ1-1
v_gene: TRBV3-1
abundance: few
d_gene: NA
CDR3nt: TGTGCCAGCAGCCTGGCGGCCATGAACACTGAAGCTTTCTTT
CDR3aa: CASSLAAMNTEAFF

j_gene: TRBJ2-1
v_gene: TRBV7-9
abundance: many
d_gene: TRBD1
CDR3nt: TGTGCCAGCAGCTCACCAGGGGGCTCCTACAATGAGCAGTTCTTC
CDR3aa: CASSSPGGSYNEQFF

j_gene: TRBJ2-1
v_gene: TRBV12-3/TRBV12-4
abundance: NA
d_gene: TRBD1
CDR3nt: TGTGCCAGCACCCTATCCACCGGGACAGGGCTTGAGCAGTTCTTC
CDR3aa: CASTLSTGTGLEQFF

j_gene: TRBJ1-1
v_gene: TRBV5-1
abundance: NA
d_gene: NA
CDR3nt: TGCGCCAGCAGCTTCCGGGGCGCGGGCACTGAAGCTTTCTTT
CDR3aa: CASSFRGAGTEAFF

j_gene: TRBJ2-1
v_gene: TRBV7-2
abundance: NA
d_gene: TRBD2
CDR3nt: TGTGCCAGCAGCTTAGTGCGACTAGCGGGGGGCCGCAATGAGCAGTTCTTC
CDR3aa: CASSLVRLAGGRNEQFF

j_gene: TRBJ1-5
v_gene: TRBV5-6
abundance: few
d_gene: NA
CDR3nt: TGTGCCAGCAGCTTGGGGGCAACCACTCAGCCCCAGCATTTT
CDR3aa: CASSLGATTQPQHF

j_gene: TRBJ1-5
v_gene: TRBV24-1
abundance: few
d_gene: NA
CDR3nt: TGTGCCACCAGTGACCCCCTGGGCAATCAGCCCCAGCATTTT
CDR3aa: CATSDPLGNQPQHF

j_gene: TRBJ2-1
v_gene: TRBV25-1
abundance: NA
d_gene: TRBD2
CDR3nt: TGTGCCAGCAGCCCCCGACTAGCGGGTAGTGCTGAGCAGTTCTTC
CDR3aa: CASSPRLAGSAEQFF

j_gene: TRBJ2-5
v_gene: TRBV12-3/TRBV12-4
abundance: few
d_gene: TRBD2
CDR3nt: TGTGCCAGCAGCCGACCGCCACTAGCGTCTAGAGAGACCCAGTACTTC
CDR3aa: CASSRPPLASRETQYF

j_gene: TRBJ2-1
v_gene: TRBV14
abundance: NA
d_gene: NA
CDR3nt: TGTGCCAGCAGCAGACCCGGGACTCCTCTCACAAAGTTCTTC
CDR3aa: CASSRPGTPLTKFF

j_gene: TRBJ2-3
v_gene: TRBV5-4
abundance: few
d_gene: NA
CDR3nt: TGTGCCAGCAGTTCCGAGGGCCCAGATACGCAGTATTTT
CDR3aa: CASSSEGPDTQYF